The 10 T cell receptor beta chains below come from one sample, sequenced in a study of blood T cell repertoires in COVID-19. Assay: immunoSEQ multiplex PCR; the TCRdb copy retains only in-frame clones and omits some. The sample contains 200,000 to 250,000 clones, approximately 86% of which appear only once. The sequenced sample consisted of PBMCs or T cells enriched from blood (not recorded which). Receptor source: a woman between 45 and 60 years old who had recovered from COVID-19.

This chain links TRBV5-6 with TRBJ2-7; 8 bases line up with TRBD2. V dropped 4 bases and J dropped 6; count of bases not matched to a gene: 9. Germline lookup yields CDR1 SGHDT and CDR2 YYEEEE. The CDR3 runs 14 residues. CDR3 sequence: CASSPVAGYREQYF. In DNA form, the CDR3 reads TGTGCCAGCAGCCCGGTAGCGGGATACCGCGAGCAGTACTTC.

This chain connects TRBV24-1 to TRBJ2-1; D ambiguous. Germline values: CDR1 KGHDR, CDR2 SFDVKD. The CDR3 has 16 residues. V lost 4 bases and J 1 base, leaving 13 bases between the germline ends. CDR3 residues: CATSDPTAVSYNEQFF. Here the CDR3 DNA reads TGTGCCACCAGTGACCCTACGGCGGTATCCTACAATGAGCAGTTCTTC.

This chain joins TRBV27 and TRBJ1-1; 8 positions agree with TRBD1. V was pared by 0 bases and J by 5 bases, with 5 bases of the junction left unmatched. The CDR3 sequence is 15 residues long. CDR1 MNHEY and CDR2 SMNVEV come from the germline V gene (reference sequence). As DNA, the CDR3 is TGTGCCAGCAGTTTATCCCCGGACAGGGTTACTGAAGCTTTCTTT. Its protein is CASSLSPDRVTEAFF.

V and J are TRBV30 and TRBJ1-5; D is possibly TRBD1 (5 bases). The germline gives CDR1 GTSNPN, CDR2 SVGIG (reference sequence). The V end lost 2 bases, the J end lost 7 bases, and 12 bases lay between the germline ends. The CDR3 covers 13 residues. The CDR3 DNA is TGTGCCTGGAGTCGGGGGGAGGAGCAGCCCCAGCATTTT. It yields the protein CAWSRGEEQPQHF. Full variable domain (remainder filled in from reference TRBV30 and TRBJ1-5): SQTIHQWPATLVQPVGSPLSLECTVEGTSNPNLYWYRQAAGRGLQLLFYSVGIGQISSEVPQNLSASRPQDRQFILSSKKLLLSDSGFYLCAWSRGEEQPQHFGDGTRLSIL.

The chain joins TRBV7-6 to TRBJ2-1; possibly TRBD2 for D (6 bases). The CDR3 is 12 amino acids. Germline V gene data show CDR1 as SGHVS and CDR2 as FNYEAQ. The ends were cut back, 5 bases at V and 8 bases at J, with 10 bases in the middle. CDR3: CASSPGTHEQFF. The CDR3 DNA reads as TGTGCCAGCAGCCCCGGGACTCATGAGCAGTTCTTC.

This clone was picked up one time. The genes are TRBV5-1 and TRBJ1-2, with D uncertain. V lost 3 bases and J lost 1, with 13 bases in between. Germline V gives CDR1 SGHRS, CDR2 YFSETQ. The CDR3 spans 15 residues. CDR3 bases: TGCGCCAGCAGCTGGACGGAGGCAAGTAACTATGGCTACACCTTC. It is translated as CASSWTEASNYGYTF. Based on the CDR3 plus reference TRBV5-1 and TRBJ1-2, the full variable domain is KAGVTQTPRYLIKTRGQQVTLSCSPISGHRSVSWYQQTPGQGLQFLFEYFSETQRNKGNFPGRFSGRQFSNSRSEMNVSTLELGDSALYLCASSWTEASNYGYTFGSGTRLTVV.

J is TRBJ2-1 and V is TRBV18, with TRBD2 identical over 9 bases. V lost 6 bases to trimming and J lost 5 bases; unmatched junction nucleotides: 8. CDR1 is KGHSH, CDR2 LQKENI, per germline. The CDR3 totals 15 residues. CDR3: CASSLGLARNNEQFF. The CDR3 nucleotides read TGTGCCAGCTCTCTCGGACTAGCGCGAAACAATGAGCAGTTCTTC. Combining the CDR3 with reference TRBV18 and TRBJ2-1 gives the whole variable domain NAGVMQNPRHLVRRRGQEARLRCSPMKGHSHVYWYRQLPEEGLKFMVYLQKENIIDESGMPKERFSAEFPKEGPSILRIQQVVRGDSAAYFCASSLGLARNNEQFFGPGTRLTVL.

This chain uses TRBV27 with TRBJ1-2; 9 bases are shared with TRBD1. Unmatched junction bases numbered 13, after V lost 5 bases and J lost 0 bases. The CDR3 sequence is 18 residues long. Germline V gives CDR1 MNHEY, CDR2 SMNVEV (reference sequence). CDR3 amino acids: CASSPFFRDRVANYGYTF. DNA of the CDR3: TGTGCCAGCAGTCCCTTTTTCCGGGACAGGGTTGCTAACTATGGCTACACCTTC.

The J gene is TRBJ1-5, the V gene TRBV7-6; 9 positions match TRBD1. CDR3 length: 15 residues. Per germline, CDR1 SGHVS and CDR2 FNYEAQ. As DNA, the CDR3 is TGTGCGACGCCGGGACAGGGTATATTCAATCAGCCCCAGCATTTT. Protein sequence: CATPGQGIFNQPQHF.

The chain recombines TRBV2 with TRBJ2-5; D may be TRBD1 (5 bases). The CDR3 has 16 residues. Per the germline V gene, CDR1 is SNHLY and CDR2 is FYNNEI. V dropped 2 bases and J dropped 1 base, with 14 bases sitting between them. As DNA, the CDR3 is TGTGCCAGCAGTGAATTGGGGCTGGGTATCCAAGAGACCCAGTACTTC. Translation: CASSELGLGIQETQYF.